This T cell receptor (beta chain) emerged from a study of blood T cell repertoires in COVID-19. Looking at the study overall: There were acute and convalescent COVID-19 samples, and they came from the United States, Italy and Spain. T cells, B-cell-depleted T cells, or PBMCs supplied cDNA or gDNA.

This clone was counted a few times. CDR3 length equals 17 residues. Germline trimming cut 3 bases from V and 1 base from J; bases unmatched to any gene: 4. Germline loops: CDR1 LGHNA, CDR2 YNFKEQ. In the original workflow: Reference gene primer amplification yielded estimated nucleated cell counts. Sequencing was performed with immunoSEQ multiplex PCR; in TCRdb, only in-frame clones are kept and a portion is missing. The V and J calls and the clone size are those of that table, but D and trimming were determined from the DNA. The sample yields 40,000 to 50,000 clones, 70% to 80% seen once. The sample consisted of peripheral blood. This clonotype was obtained from a woman between 65 and 79 years old with acute or convalescent COVID-19. The V call is TRBV4-2, the J call TRBJ2-2, with TRBD2 matching over 11 bases. The CDR3 DNA reads as TGTGCCAGCAGCCAGTTAACTAGCGGGAGGAACACCGGGGAGCTGTTTTTT. Translating it yields CASSQLTSGRNTGELFF.